This entry features one T cell receptor beta chain sequence. Data came from immunoSEQ multiplex PCR; TCRdb stores just in-frame clones and leaves some out. Here the sample spans 270,000 or so clones, just under 90% being singletons. During active infection, Seattle patients enrolled and were then monitored through disease. The CDR3 has 13 amino acids. V lost 10 bases and J lost 2, with 14 bases in between. This record comes from a study of blood T cell repertoires in COVID-19. Study-wide background: Sample material is recorded as cDNA or gDNA derived from T cells, B-cell-depleted T cells, or PBMCs.

Sequenced sample: peripheral blood. The sequence was collected from a woman aged 25 to 45 with COVID-19, enrolled during active disease. The V call is TRBV12-3 or TRBV12-4, the J call TRBJ1-2, with D perhaps matching TRBD1 (5 bases). CDR3 sequence (DNA): TGTGCCACCTCGGAAACAGGCAACTATGGCTACACCTTC. This codes for CATSETGNYGYTF.